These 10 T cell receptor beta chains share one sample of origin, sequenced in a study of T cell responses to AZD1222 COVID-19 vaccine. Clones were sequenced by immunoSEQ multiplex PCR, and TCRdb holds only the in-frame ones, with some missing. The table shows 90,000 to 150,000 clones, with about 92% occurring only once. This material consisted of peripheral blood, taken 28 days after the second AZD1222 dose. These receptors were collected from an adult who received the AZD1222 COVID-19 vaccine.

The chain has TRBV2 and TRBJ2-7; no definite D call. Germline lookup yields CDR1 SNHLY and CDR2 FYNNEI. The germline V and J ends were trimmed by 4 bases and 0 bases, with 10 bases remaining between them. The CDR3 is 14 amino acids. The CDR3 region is CASSVLLSSYEQYF. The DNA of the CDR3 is TGTGCCAGCAGTGTATTACTGTCCTCCTACGAGCAGTACTTC.

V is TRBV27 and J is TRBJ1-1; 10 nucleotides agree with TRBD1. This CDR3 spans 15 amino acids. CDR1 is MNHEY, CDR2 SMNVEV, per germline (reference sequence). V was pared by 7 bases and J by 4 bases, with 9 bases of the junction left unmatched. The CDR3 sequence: CASTPGQGTFTEAFF. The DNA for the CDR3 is TGTGCCAGCACTCCGGGACAGGGGACTTTCACTGAAGCTTTCTTT.

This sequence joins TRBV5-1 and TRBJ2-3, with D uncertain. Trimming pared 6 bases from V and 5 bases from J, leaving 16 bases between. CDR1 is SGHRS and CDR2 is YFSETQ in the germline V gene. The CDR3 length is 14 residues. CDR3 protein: CASTPGAGIDTQYF. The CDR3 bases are TGCGCCAGCACCCCCGGAGCTGGCATAGATACGCAGTATTTT. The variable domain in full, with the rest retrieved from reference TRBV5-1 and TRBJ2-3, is KAGVTQTPRYLIKTRGQQVTLSCSPISGHRSVSWYQQTPGQGLQFLFEYFSETQRNKGNFPGRFSGRQFSNSRSEMNVSTLELGDSALYLCASTPGAGIDTQYFGPGTRLTVL.

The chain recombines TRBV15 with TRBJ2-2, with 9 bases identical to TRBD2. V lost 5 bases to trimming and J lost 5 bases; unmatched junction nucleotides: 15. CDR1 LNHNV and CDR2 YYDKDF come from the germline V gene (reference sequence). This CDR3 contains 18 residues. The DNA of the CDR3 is TGTGCCACCAGCGGACCTCGCGGGAGGGCCGAAAATACCGGGGAGCTGTTTTTT. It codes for CATSGPRGRAENTGELFF.

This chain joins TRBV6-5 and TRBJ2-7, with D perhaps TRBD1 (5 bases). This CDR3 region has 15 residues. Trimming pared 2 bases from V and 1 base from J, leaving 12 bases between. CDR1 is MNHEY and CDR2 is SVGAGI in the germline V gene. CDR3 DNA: TGTGCCAGCAGTTACGACAGCACCAAATCCTACGAGCAGTACTTC. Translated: CASSYDSTKSYEQYF.

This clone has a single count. The DNA of the CDR3 is TGTGCCAGCTCACCCAAACAAGAGACCCAGTACTTC. Amino acid sequence: CASSPKQETQYF. J is TRBJ2-5 and V is TRBV18; D is unclear. The CDR3 spans 12 residues. Germline loops: CDR1 KGHSH, CDR2 LQKENI. The V end lost 3 bases, the J end lost 2 bases, and 4 bases lay between the germline ends.

The CDR3 spells CASSGGLPLNQPQHF. Written as DNA, the CDR3 is TGTGCCAGCAGTGGGGGTTTGCCACTTAATCAGCCCCAGCATTTT. V and J are TRBV2 and TRBJ1-5; no firm D call. V lost 4 bases and J 4 bases, leaving 14 bases between the germline ends. The CDR3 is 15 amino acids. The germline V gene has CDR1 SNHLY and CDR2 FYNNEI.

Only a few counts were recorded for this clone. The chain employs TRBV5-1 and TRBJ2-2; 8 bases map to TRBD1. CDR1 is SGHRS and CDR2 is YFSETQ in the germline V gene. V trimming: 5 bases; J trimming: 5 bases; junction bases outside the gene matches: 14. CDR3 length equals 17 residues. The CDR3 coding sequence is TGCGCCAGCAGTTCCCGAGCCAGGGGGCTAGGGACCGGGGAGCTGTTTTTT. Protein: CASSSRARGLGTGELFF.

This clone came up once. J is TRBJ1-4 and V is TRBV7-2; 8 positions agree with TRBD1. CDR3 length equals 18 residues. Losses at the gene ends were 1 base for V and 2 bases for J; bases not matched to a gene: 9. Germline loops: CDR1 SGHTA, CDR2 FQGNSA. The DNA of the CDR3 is TGTGCCAGCAGCTTAGTTTTGACAGGGGCCTATACTAATGAAAAACTGTTTTTT. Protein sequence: CASSLVLTGAYTNEKLFF.

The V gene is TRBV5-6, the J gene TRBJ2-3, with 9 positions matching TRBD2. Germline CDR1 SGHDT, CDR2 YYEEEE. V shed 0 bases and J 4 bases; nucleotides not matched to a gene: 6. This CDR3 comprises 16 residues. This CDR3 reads CASSLVLAGPPDTQYF. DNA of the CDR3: TGTGCCAGCAGCTTGGTACTAGCGGGCCCACCAGATACGCAGTATTTT.